These 23 T cell receptor beta chains were sequenced from one sample in a study of blood T cell repertoires in COVID-19. Profiling relied on immunoSEQ multiplex PCR, and the TCRdb table lists in-frame clones only, not all of them. The sample holds around 120,000 clones, roughly 79% seen once. Sequenced sample: peripheral blood. These receptors originate from a human donor in a cohort sampled during active COVID-19.

This chain joins TRBV2 and TRBJ1-4; D ambiguous. V lost 4 bases to trimming and J lost 7 bases, with 16 bases between them. Germline CDR1 reads SNHLY; CDR2 reads FYNNEI. The CDR3 runs to 15 residues. The CDR3 sequence: CASSVGFRGGEKLFF. The CDR3 nucleotides are TGTGCCAGCAGTGTGGGGTTTCGGGGTGGTGAAAAACTGTTTTTT.

The chain recombines TRBV10-3 with TRBJ2-3; D is perhaps TRBD2 (5 bases). Trimming stripped 9 bases from V and 2 bases from J, with 9 bases between. This CDR3 has 12 amino acids. Looked up from germline, CDR1 is ENHRY and CDR2 is SYGVKD. CDR3 coding DNA: TGTGCCATGGCGGAGGCCACAGATACGCAGTATTTT. Translating gives CAMAEATDTQYF.

The chain is built from TRBV28 and TRBJ1-1; no clear D gene. CDR1 is MDHEN, CDR2 SYDVKM, per germline. V gave up 4 bases and J gave up 1 base, with 19 bases separating them. This CDR3 has 17 residues. Here the CDR3 DNA reads TGTGCCAGCAGTTCGCCCAAAATCCCAGCAGGGAACACTGAAGCTTTCTTT. Translated: CASSSPKIPAGNTEAFF.

The genes are TRBV5-1 and TRBJ1-6; 7 nucleotides line up with TRBD1. This CDR3 is built from 14 residues. The germline V gene has CDR1 SGHRS and CDR2 YFSETQ. J was trimmed by 9 bases and V by 5 bases; bases with no gene match: 8. CDR3 in DNA: TGCGCCAGCAGTCCCGGACAGGAAGGTTCACCCCTCCACTTT. Translated, it gives CASSPGQEGSPLHF.

The CDR3 is CASSQHSGGGTGELFF. The CDR3 DNA reads as TGTGCCAGCAGCCAACACAGCGGCGGGGGCACCGGGGAGCTGTTTTTT. This chain connects TRBV3-1 (or the pseudogene TRBV3-2) to TRBJ2-2; 7 bases match TRBD2. The CDR3 contains 16 residues. From germline, CDR1 is LGHDT and CDR2 YNNKEL (reference sequence). V shed 2 bases and J 4 bases; nucleotides not matched to a gene: 7.

As DNA, the CDR3 is TGTGCCAGCAGTTTACCGGACAGGGGCGACACTGAAGCTTTCTTT. Translating gives CASSLPDRGDTEAFF. V gene TRBV28 combines with J gene TRBJ1-1, with 9 nucleotides matching TRBD1. There are 15 residues in the CDR3. In germline, CDR1 is MDHEN, CDR2 SYDVKM. The trim removed 2 bases at V and 3 bases at J, leaving 4 bases unmatched.

This chain uses TRBV5-1 with TRBJ1-4, with 9 bases aligning to TRBD1. The germline V gene encodes CDR1 SGHRS and CDR2 YFSETQ. The V segment lost 2 bases and the J segment 8 bases; nucleotides outside the gene matches: 4. The CDR3 is 14 amino acids. The CDR3: CASSFWTGDEKLFF. As DNA, the CDR3 is TGCGCCAGCAGCTTCTGGACAGGGGACGAAAAACTGTTTTTT.

The J gene is TRBJ1-1, the V gene TRBV6-2 or TRBV6-3, with a weak D call TRBD1 (6 bases). This CDR3 has 15 amino acids. V was clipped by 2 bases and J by 4 bases, with 14 bases between them. Germline CDR1 MNHEY, CDR2 SVGEGT. The CDR3 DNA sequence: TGTGCCAGCAGTTACCGGACAGTTGGGGGCACTGAAGCTTTCTTT. Translated, it gives CASSYRTVGGTEAFF.

There are a few counts of this clone. This rearrangement joins TRBV2 to TRBJ2-1, with D tentatively TRBD2 (6 bases). Per the germline V gene, CDR1 is SNHLY and CDR2 is FYNNEI. Trimming stripped 7 bases from V and 14 bases from J, with 18 bases between. This CDR3 has 12 residues. The CDR3 protein is CASTAGWAGKFF. The DNA for the CDR3 is TGTGCCAGCACTGCTGGGTGGGCGGGGAAGTTCTTC.

This rearrangement joins TRBV11-3 to TRBJ2-1; 11 bases line up with TRBD2. The CDR3 is 15 residues long. The germline gives CDR1 SGHNT, CDR2 YENEEA. With 6 bases clipped from V and 7 bases from J, the junction kept 8 bases outside the gene matches. CDR3 sequence: CASSQTSGVSNEQFF. The CDR3 bases are TGTGCCAGCAGTCAGACTAGCGGGGTGTCTAATGAGCAGTTCTTC.

V and J are TRBV19 and TRBJ2-2, with 10 bases fitting TRBD2. Unmatched junction bases numbered 8, after V lost 3 bases and J lost 7 bases. Germline CDR1 LNHDA, CDR2 SQIVND (reference sequence). This CDR3 has 16 amino acids. CDR3: CASSISGTSVYGELFF. CDR3 DNA sequence: TGTGCCAGTAGTATTTCCGGGACTAGCGTCTACGGGGAGCTGTTTTTT.

The chain employs TRBV5-4 and TRBJ1-6; TRBD1 matches 11 bases. V dropped 4 bases and J dropped 4; count of bases not matched to a gene: 7. The germline gives CDR1 SGHNT, CDR2 YYREEE (reference sequence). The CDR3 consists of 17 residues. In DNA form, the CDR3 reads TGTGCCAGCAGCGCTGGACAGGGGGCTGATTATAATTCACCCCTCCACTTT. Residues: CASSAGQGADYNSPLHF.

The chain carries TRBV28 and TRBJ2-1, with D possibly TRBD2 on 6 matching bases. The CDR3 spans 13 residues. The V and J ends lost 5 bases and 11 bases respectively, with 16 bases between them. Germline values: CDR1 MDHEN, CDR2 SYDVKM. The DNA of the CDR3 is TGTGCCAGCAGTCGCTGGGCGGGGCGCAAGCAGTTCTTC. It yields the protein CASSRWAGRKQFF.

The chain is built from TRBV7-6 and TRBJ2-3; TRBD1 matches 9 bases. Germline CDR1 SGHVS, CDR2 FNYEAQ. The ends lost 5 bases at V and 4 bases at J; junction bases unmatched: 1. The CDR3 consists of 13 residues. The CDR3 protein is CASSRDRADTQYF. The CDR3 nucleotides read TGTGCCAGCAGCCGGGACAGGGCAGATACGCAGTATTTT.

This sequence joins TRBV9 and TRBJ2-5; D is possibly TRBD2 (7 bases). Germline CDR1 SGDLS, CDR2 YYNGEE. Trimming pared 0 bases from V and 4 bases from J, leaving 13 bases between. CDR3 length: 15 residues. CDR3: CASSVVGEGGETQYF. Written as DNA, the CDR3 is TGTGCCAGCAGCGTAGTTGGGGAGGGGGGAGAGACCCAGTACTTC.

A few counts support this clone. This chain connects TRBV29-1 to TRBJ2-1; 9 positions match TRBD2. V was clipped by 6 bases and J by 5 bases; unmatched bases: 11. Looked up from germline, CDR1 is SQVTM and CDR2 is ANQGSEA. This CDR3 is built from 15 residues. CDR3 nucleotide sequence: TGCAGCGTCCCTACCGGTCTAGCGGGAAACAATGAGCAGTTCTTC. Translating it yields CSVPTGLAGNNEQFF.

The V call is TRBV5-4, the J call TRBJ1-4; 7 bases line up with TRBD1. Germline-derived CDR1 and CDR2 are SGHNT and YYREEE (reference sequence). The J segment lost 6 bases and the V segment lost 4 bases, leaving 6 bases of the junction unmatched. The CDR3 loop spans 14 amino acids. CDR3 region: CASSQTGKDEKLFF. The CDR3 DNA reads TGTGCCAGCAGCCAGACAGGGAAGGATGAAAAACTGTTTTTT.

The chain has TRBV7-5 and TRBJ1-6; TRBD1 is the table's D call and was not checked against the DNA. TRBV7-5 is listed as a pseudogene. This CDR3 contains 16 residues. CDR3 in DNA: TGTGCCAGAAGCTTAACAGGGCTCTCCTATAATTCACCCCTCCACTTT. Amino acid sequence: CARSLTGLSYNSPLHF.

The chain couples TRBV5-4 to TRBJ2-7, with TRBD2 matching over 8 bases. This CDR3 region has 14 residues. V shed 4 bases and J 2 bases; nucleotides not matched to a gene: 5. Germline V CDR1 and CDR2: SGHNT, YYREEE (reference sequence). The CDR3 protein is CASSQRGGAYEQYF. The CDR3 bases are TGTGCCAGCAGCCAACGGGGGGGGGCCTACGAGCAGTACTTC.

The chain recombines TRBV6-5 with TRBJ2-1; TRBD1 matches 12 bases. CDR1 MNHEY and CDR2 SVGAGI come from the germline V gene. There are 14 residues in the CDR3. Trimming at V came to 11 bases and at J to 9 bases, leaving 11 bases not matched to a gene. CDR3 bases: TGTGCCTCCCGCCGGGACAGGGGGCTGGGTGAGCAGTTCTTC. This sequence encodes CASRRDRGLGEQFF.

This chain uses TRBV3-1 (or the pseudogene TRBV3-2) with TRBJ1-1; no reliable D call. Trimming pared 1 base from V and 2 bases from J, leaving 11 bases between. The CDR3 is made up of 15 amino acids. Germline CDR1 reads LGHDT; CDR2 reads YNNKEL (reference sequence). The CDR3 region has the DNA TGTGCCAGCAGCCAAGCTGATCGCGGTAACACTGAAGCTTTCTTT. Translation gives CASSQADRGNTEAFF.

The chain employs TRBV7-2 and TRBJ2-7; D gene ambiguous. Per the germline V gene, CDR1 is SGHTA and CDR2 is FQGNSA. The CDR3 totals 13 residues. The V end was cut by 1 base, the J end by 3 bases, with 7 bases between. CDR3 protein: CASSLELRYEQYF. CDR3 sequence (DNA): TGTGCCAGCAGCTTAGAACTCCGCTACGAGCAGTACTTC.

About this clone itself: Other DNA sequences of this sample code for an identical CDR3. The J gene is TRBJ2-2, the V gene TRBV3-1 (or the pseudogene TRBV3-2), with 15 bases identical to TRBD2. V was clipped by 4 bases and J by 0 bases; unmatched bases: 3. Germline assignment: CDR1 LGHDT and CDR2 YNNKEL (reference sequence). CDR3 length: 18 amino acids. CDR3 DNA sequence: TGTGCCAGCAGCCGCGGACTAGCGGGAGGGCCGAACACCGGGGAGCTGTTTTTT. Protein: CASSRGLAGGPNTGELFF.